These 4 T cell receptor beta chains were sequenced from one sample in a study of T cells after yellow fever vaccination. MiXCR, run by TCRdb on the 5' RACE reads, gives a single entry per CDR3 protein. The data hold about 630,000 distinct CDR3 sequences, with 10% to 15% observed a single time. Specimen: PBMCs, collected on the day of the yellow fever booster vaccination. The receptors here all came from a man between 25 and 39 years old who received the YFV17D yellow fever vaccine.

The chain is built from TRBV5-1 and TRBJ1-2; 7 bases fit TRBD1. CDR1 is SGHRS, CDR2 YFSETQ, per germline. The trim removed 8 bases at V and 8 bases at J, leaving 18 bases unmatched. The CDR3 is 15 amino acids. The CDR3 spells CASGVGPGQNVGYTF. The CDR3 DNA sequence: TGCGCCAGTGGGGTTGGTCCGGGACAGAACGTAGGCTACACCTTC.

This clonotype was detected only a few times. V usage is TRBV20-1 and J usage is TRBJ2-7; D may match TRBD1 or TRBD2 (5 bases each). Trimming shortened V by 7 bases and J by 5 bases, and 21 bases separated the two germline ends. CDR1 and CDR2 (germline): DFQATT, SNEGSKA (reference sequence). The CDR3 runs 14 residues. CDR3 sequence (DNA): TGCAGTGTCGGGGCCACCTTAAGATCCCACGAGCAGTACTTC. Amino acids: CSVGATLRSHEQYF.

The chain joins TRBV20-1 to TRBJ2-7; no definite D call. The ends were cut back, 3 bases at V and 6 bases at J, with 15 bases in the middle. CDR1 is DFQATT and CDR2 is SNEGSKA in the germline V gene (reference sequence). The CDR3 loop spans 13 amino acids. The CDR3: CSASWAGPFEQYF. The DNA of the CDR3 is TGCAGTGCTAGTTGGGCCGGTCCTTTCGAGCAGTACTTC.

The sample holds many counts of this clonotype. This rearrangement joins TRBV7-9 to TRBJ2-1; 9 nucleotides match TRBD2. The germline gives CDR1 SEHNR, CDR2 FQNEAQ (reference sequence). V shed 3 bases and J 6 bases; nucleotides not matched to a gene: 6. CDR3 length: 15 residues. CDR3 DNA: TGTGCCAGCAGCTTCCCCAGGACTAGCGCCAATGAGCAGTTCTTC. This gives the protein CASSFPRTSANEQFF.